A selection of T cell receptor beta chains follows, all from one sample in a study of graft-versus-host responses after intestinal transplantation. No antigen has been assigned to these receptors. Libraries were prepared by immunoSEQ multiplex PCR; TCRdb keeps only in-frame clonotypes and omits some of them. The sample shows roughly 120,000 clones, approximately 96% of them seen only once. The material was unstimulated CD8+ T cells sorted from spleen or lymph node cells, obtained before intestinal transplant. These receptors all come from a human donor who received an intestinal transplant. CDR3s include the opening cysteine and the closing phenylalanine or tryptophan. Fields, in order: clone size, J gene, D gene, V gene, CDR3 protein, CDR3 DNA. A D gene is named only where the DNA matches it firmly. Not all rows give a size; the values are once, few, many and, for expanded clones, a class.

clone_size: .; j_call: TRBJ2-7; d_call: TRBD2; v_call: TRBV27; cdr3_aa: CASSLSSGYEQYF; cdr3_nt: TGTGCCAGCAGTTTATCTAGCGGGTACGAGCAGTACTTC
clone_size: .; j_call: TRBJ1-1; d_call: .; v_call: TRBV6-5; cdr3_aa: CASSYRGDTEAFF; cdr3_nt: TGTGCCAGCAGTTACCGGGGTGACACTGAAGCTTTCTTT
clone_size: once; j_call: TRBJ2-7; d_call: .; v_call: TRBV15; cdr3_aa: CATSRGDSYEQYF; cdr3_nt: TGTGCCACCAGCAGGGGGGACTCCTACGAGCAGTACTTC
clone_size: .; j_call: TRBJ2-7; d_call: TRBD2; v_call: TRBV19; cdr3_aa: CASSIGTSSHEQYF; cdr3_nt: TGTGCCAGTAGTATTGGGACTAGCTCCCACGAGCAGTACTTC
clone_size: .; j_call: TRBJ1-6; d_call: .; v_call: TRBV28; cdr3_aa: CASSPVRVGAPLHF; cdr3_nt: TGTGCCAGCAGCCCCGTCAGGGTCGGGGCACCCCTCCACTTT
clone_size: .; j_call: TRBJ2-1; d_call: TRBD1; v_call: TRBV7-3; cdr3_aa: CASSSGGAGYNEQFF; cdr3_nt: TGTGCCAGCAGCTCAGGGGGCGCGGGCTACAATGAGCAGTTCTTC
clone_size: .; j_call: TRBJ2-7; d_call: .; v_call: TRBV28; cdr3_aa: CASSLPHSTYEQYF; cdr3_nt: TGTGCCAGCAGTCTTCCCCACAGTACCTACGAGCAGTACTTC
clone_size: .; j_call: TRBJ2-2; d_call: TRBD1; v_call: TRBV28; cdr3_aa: CASSLLWTGGTGELFF; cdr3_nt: TGTGCCAGCAGTTTATTATGGACAGGGGGCACCGGGGAGCTGTTTTTT
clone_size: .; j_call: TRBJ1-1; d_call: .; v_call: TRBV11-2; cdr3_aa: CASSSGGQRNTEAFF; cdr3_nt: TGTGCCAGCAGCTCCGGCGGACAGCGGAACACTGAAGCTTTCTTT
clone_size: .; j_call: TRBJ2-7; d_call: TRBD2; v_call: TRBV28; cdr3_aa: CASSLDPGTSGSWFPYEQYF; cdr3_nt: TGTGCCAGCAGTTTGGATCCCGGGACTAGCGGGAGTTGGTTCCCCTACGAGCAGTACTTC
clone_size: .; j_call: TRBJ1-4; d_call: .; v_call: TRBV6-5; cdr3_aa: CASGTDHNEKLFF; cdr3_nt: TGTGCCAGTGGGACTGACCATAATGAAAAACTGTTTTTT
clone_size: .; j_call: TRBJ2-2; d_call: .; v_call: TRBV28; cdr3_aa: CASIHYTGELFF; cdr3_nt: TGTGCCAGCATACACTACACCGGGGAGCTGTTTTTT
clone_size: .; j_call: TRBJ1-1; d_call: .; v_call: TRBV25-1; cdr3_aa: CASNPGNTEAFF; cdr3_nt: TGTGCCAGCAACCCCGGTAACACTGAAGCTTTCTTT
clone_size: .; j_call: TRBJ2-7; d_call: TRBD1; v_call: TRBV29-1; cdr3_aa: CSVGSRQGQYEQYF; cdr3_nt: TGCAGCGTTGGGAGCCGACAGGGACAGTACGAGCAGTACTTC
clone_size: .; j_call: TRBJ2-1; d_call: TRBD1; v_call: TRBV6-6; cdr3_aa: CASSSGTGSNEQFF; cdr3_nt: TGTGCCAGCAGCTCTGGGACAGGCTCCAATGAGCAGTTCTTC
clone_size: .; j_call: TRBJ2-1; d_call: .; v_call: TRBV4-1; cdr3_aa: CASSQRLEYNEQFF; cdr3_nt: TGCGCCAGCAGCCAGAGACTAGAATACAATGAGCAGTTCTTC
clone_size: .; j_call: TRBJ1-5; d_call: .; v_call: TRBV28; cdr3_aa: CASSLLQGSNQPQHF; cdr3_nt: TGTGCCAGCAGTTTATTGCAGGGGAGCAATCAGCCCCAGCATTTT
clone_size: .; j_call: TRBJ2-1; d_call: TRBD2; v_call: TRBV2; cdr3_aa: CASGSGTSAGNEQFF; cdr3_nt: TGTGCCAGCGGGTCTGGGACTAGCGCTGGGAATGAGCAGTTCTTC
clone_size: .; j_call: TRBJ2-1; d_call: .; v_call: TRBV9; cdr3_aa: CASSPGGGQFNNEQFF; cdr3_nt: TGTGCCAGCAGCCCGGGGGGAGGACAGTTCAACAATGAGCAGTTCTTC
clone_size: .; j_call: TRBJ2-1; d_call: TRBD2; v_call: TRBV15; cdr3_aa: CATSRDGWTSGTLPGVDEQFF; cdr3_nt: TGTGCCACCAGCAGAGATGGTTGGACTAGCGGGACCCTTCCGGGTGTCGATGAGCAGTTCTTC
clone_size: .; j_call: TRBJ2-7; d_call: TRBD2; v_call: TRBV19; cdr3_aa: CASTENAGLAGVEQYF; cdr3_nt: TGTGCCAGTACCGAGAATGCGGGACTAGCGGGAGTGGAGCAGTACTTC
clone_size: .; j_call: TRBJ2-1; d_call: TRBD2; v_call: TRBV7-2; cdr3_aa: CASSRGLAGGNGQFF; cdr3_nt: TGTGCCAGCAGCCGGGGACTAGCGGGGGGCAATGGGCAGTTCTTC
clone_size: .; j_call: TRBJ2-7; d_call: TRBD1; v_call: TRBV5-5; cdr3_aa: CASSLWDSKTYEQYF; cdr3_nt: TGTGCCAGCAGCTTGTGGGACAGTAAAACCTACGAGCAGTACTTC
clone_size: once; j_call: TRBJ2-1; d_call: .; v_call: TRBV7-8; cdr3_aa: CASSPDGGRWGNEQFF; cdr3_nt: TGTGCCAGCAGCCCCGATGGGGGGCGCTGGGGGAATGAGCAGTTCTTC
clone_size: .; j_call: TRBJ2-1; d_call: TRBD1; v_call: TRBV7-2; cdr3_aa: CASSLGQGIYNEQFF; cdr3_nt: TGTGCCAGCAGCCTGGGACAGGGGATTTACAATGAGCAGTTCTTC
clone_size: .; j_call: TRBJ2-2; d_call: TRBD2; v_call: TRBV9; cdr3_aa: CASSVRLAGRGNTGELFF; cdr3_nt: TGTGCCAGCAGCGTACGACTAGCGGGCCGGGGGAACACCGGGGAGCTGTTTTTT
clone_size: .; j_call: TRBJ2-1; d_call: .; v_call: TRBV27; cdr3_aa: CASSITGGSISYNEQFF; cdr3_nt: TGTGCCAGCAGTATAACTGGCGGGTCTATCTCCTACAATGAGCAGTTCTTC
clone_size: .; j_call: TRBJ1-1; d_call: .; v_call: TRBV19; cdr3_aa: CASSIWRAGSNTEAFF; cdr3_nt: TGTGCCAGTAGTATTTGGAGGGCGGGTTCGAACACTGAAGCTTTCTTT
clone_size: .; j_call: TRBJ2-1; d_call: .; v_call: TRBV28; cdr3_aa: CASSLSSSYNEQFF; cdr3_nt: TGTGCCAGCAGTTTATCTAGTTCCTACAATGAGCAGTTCTTC
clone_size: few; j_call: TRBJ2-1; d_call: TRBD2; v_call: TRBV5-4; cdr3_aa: CASSILAGEQFF; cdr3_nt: TGTGCCAGCAGCATACTAGCGGGGGAGCAGTTCTTC
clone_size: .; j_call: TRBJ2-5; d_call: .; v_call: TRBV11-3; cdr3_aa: CASSGVGEETQYF; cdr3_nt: TGTGCCAGCAGTGGGGTCGGTGAAGAGACCCAGTACTTC
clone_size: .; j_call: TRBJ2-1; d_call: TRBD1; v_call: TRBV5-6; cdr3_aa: CASSLWQGAYEQFF; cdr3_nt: TGTGCCAGCAGCTTGTGGCAGGGGGCTTATGAGCAGTTCTTC
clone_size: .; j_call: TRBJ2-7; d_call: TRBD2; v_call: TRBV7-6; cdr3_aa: CASSPGAGDYEQYF; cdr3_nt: TGTGCCAGCAGCCCCGGAGCGGGGGACTACGAGCAGTACTTC
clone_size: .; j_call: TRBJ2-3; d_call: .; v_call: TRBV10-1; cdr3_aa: CASSGAGPWDTQYF; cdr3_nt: TGCGCCAGCAGTGGGGCCGGGCCTTGGGATACGCAGTATTTT
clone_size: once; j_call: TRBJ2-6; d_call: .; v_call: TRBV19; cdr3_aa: CASSWGPGANVLTF; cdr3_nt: TGTGCCAGTAGTTGGGGGCCTGGGGCCAACGTCCTGACTTTC
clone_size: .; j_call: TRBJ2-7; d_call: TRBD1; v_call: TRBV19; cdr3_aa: CASSPRGTGPSYEQYF; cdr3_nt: TGTGCCAGTAGTCCAAGAGGGACAGGGCCCTCCTACGAGCAGTACTTC
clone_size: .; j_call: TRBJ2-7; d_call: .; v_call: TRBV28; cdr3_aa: CASSYPKSASSYEQYF; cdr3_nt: TGTGCCAGCAGTTACCCGAAGTCCGCTAGCTCCTACGAGCAGTACTTC
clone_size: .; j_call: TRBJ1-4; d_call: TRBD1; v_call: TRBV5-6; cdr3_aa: CASSFGDRRSTNEKLFF; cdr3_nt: TGTGCCAGCAGCTTCGGGGACAGGCGCTCAACTAATGAAAAACTGTTTTTT
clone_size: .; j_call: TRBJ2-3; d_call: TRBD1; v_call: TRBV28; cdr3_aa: CASISWDREIPSTDTQYF; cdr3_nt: TGTGCCAGCATCTCCTGGGACAGGGAAATTCCTAGCACAGATACGCAGTATTTT
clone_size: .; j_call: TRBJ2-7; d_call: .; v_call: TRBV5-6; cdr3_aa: CASSFGRPTEQYF; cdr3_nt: TGTGCCAGCAGCTTCGGCCGGCCTACGGAGCAGTACTTC